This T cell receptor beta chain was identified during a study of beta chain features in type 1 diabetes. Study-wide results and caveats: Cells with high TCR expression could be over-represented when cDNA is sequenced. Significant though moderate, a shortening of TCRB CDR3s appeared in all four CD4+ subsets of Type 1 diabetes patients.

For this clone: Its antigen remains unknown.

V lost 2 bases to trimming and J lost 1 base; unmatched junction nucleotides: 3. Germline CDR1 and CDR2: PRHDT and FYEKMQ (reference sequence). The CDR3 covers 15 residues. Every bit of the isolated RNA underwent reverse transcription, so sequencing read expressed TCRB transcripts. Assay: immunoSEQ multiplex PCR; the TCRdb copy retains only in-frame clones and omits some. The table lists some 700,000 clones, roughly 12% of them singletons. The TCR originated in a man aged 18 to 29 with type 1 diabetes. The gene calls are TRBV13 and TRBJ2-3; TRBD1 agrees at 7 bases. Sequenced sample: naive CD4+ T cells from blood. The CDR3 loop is CASSLWDSRTDTQYF. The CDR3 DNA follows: TGTGCCAGCAGCTTATGGGACAGCCGCACAGATACGCAGTATTTT.